This T cell receptor beta chain was identified during a study of shared clonotypes between healthy human individuals. About the research overall: There were three CD4 naive, three CD4 memory, two CD8 naive and one CD8 memory plates per donor.

CDR3 size: 14 residues. Trimming took 3 bases from V and 1 from J, leaving 9 bases between them. The germline gives CDR1 KGHSH, CDR2 LQKENI. Regarding the study as a whole: The rarefaction results pointed to incomplete sorted-subset sequencing despite large depth. A handful of donors showed sharing of about 5.5% of naive CD4 clonotypes.

As to this clone: Its antigen is undetermined. Other DNA sequences from this sample encode an identical CDR3 as well.

The data were produced by immunoSEQ multiplex PCR, yet TCRdb's version contains in-frame clones alone and is incomplete. The table records about 1.5 million clones, around 98% of them present only once. Source material: naive CD4+ T cells sorted from blood. Indicated subset: CD45RA+ positively selected. The clonotype was recovered from a man under 40 in good health. The chain couples TRBV18 to TRBJ1-1; weak D call: TRBD1 (5 bases). This chain's CDR3 is CASSPLGQNTEAFF. The CDR3 region has the DNA TGTGCCAGCTCACCGCTAGGACAGAACACTGAAGCTTTCTTT.